This T cell receptor beta chain was found in a study of blood T cell repertoires in COVID-19. TCRdb's copy holds only in-frame clones and misses some; the assay was immunoSEQ multiplex PCR. This sample has over 150,000 clones; roughly 80% occur once, and the top ten carry over 10%. The CDR3 contains 15 residues. Per the germline V gene, CDR1 is LGHNA and CDR2 is YNFKEQ. The V gene lost 2 bases and the J gene lost 4 bases, with 12 bases spanning the gap. The chain has TRBV4-2 and TRBJ1-5, with D perhaps matching TRBD1 (6 bases). The source of this sequence is a woman in her fifties or sixties with acute or convalescent COVID-19. The sequencing input was peripheral blood. The DNA of the CDR3 is TGTGCCAGCAGCCAATTAGGACAGAGTAATCAGCCCCAGCATTTT. Translating it yields CASSQLGQSNQPQHF.